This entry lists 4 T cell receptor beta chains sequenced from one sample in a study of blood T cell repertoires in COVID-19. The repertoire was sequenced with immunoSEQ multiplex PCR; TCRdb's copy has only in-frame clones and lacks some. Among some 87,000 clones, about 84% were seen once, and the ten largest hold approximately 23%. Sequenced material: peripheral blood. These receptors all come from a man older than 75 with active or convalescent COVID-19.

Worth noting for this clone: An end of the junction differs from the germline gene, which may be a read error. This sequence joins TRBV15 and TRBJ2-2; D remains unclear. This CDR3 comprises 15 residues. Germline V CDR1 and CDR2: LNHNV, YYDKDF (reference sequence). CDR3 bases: TGTGCCACCAGAAGAGGAACGCGAGCCACCGGGGAGCTGTTTTTT. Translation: CATRRGTRATGELFF. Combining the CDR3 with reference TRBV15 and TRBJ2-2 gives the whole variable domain DAMVIQNPRYQVTQFGKPVTLSCSQTLNHNVMYWYQQKSSQAPKLLFHYYDKDFNNEADTPDNFQSRRPNTSFCFLDIRSPGLGDTAMYLCATRRGTRATGELFFGEGSRLTVL.

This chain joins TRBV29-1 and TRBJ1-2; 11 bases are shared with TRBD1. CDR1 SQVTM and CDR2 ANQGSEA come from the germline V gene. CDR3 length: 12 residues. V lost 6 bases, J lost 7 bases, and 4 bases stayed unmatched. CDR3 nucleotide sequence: TGCAGCGTCAGGACAGGGGGCCGTGGCTACACCTTC. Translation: CSVRTGGRGYTF.

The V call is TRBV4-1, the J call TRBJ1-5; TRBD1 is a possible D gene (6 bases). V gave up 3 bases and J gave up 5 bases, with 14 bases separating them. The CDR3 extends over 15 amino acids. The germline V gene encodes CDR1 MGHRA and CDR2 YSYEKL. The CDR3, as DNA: TGCGCCAGCAGCCAGGTCCGGGGGGCTGATCAGCCCCAGCATTTT. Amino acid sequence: CASSQVRGADQPQHF.

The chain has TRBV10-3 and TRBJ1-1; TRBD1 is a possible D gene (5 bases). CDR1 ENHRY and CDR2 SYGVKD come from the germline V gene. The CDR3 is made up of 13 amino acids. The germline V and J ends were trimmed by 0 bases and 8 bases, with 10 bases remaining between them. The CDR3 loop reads CAISESGLGEAFF. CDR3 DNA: TGTGCCATCAGTGAGTCGGGACTGGGAGAAGCTTTCTTT.